This T cell receptor (beta chain) was identified in a study of shared clonotypes between healthy human individuals. Measured with immunoSEQ multiplex PCR; TCRdb has only the in-frame clones, and not every one. The sample contains approximately 1.5 million clones, nearly 99% of which appear only once. J gave up 3 bases and V 6 bases, and 8 bases lay outside the gene matches. CDR3 length: 15 residues. CDR1 LNHDA and CDR2 SQIVND come from the germline V gene (reference sequence). The TCR sequence derives from a man aged 25-45 years in good health. The chain recombines TRBV19 with TRBJ2-7, with TRBD2 matching 10 bases. Specimen: naive CD4+ T cells sorted from blood. Stated subset: CD45RA+ positively selected. CDR3 in amino acids: CASSRAASGSYEQYF. DNA of the CDR3: TGTGCCAGTAGCAGAGCAGCTAGCGGGAGCTACGAGCAGTACTTC.